The T cell receptor beta chain described here comes from a study of a mutant IDH1 vaccine in newly diagnosed glioma. Specified time point: week 23, last vaccination. What each vaccine dose contained was 300 ug of mutant IDH1 20-mer peptide, accompanied by topical imiquimod. The table came from immunoSEQ multiplex PCR; TCRdb's copy has only in-frame clones and leaves some out. The sample holds about 82,000 clones; 75% to 85% are singletons and the top ten take roughly 2%. This clone is a singleton in its sample. The antigen is undetermined. The CDR3 covers 17 residues. From germline, CDR1 is SGDLS and CDR2 YYNGEE. J was trimmed by 5 bases and V by 3 bases; bases with no gene match: 14.

This sequence originates from a young man with glioma. Some clones in this sample may be carry-over from other donors' samples. This rearrangement joins TRBV9 to TRBJ2-7; TRBD2 aligns across 10 bases. The sample consisted of PBMCs, taken from a glioma patient whose treatment included an IDH1 peptide vaccine. CDR3 in amino acids: CASSGGLSSGSRNEQYF. DNA of the CDR3: TGTGCCAGCAGCGGGGGACTTTCTAGCGGGAGTAGGAACGAGCAGTACTTC.